The rows below give T cell receptor beta chains drawn from one sample of a study of CD8 T cells in Susac syndrome. In TCRdb, the immunoSEQ multiplex PCR reads were re-called with MiXCR into one record per CDR3 protein. The repertoire holds 120,000 to 150,000 distinct CDR3 sequences, less than 95% seen once, with over 0.07% in the top ten. Input material: CD4+ T cells from PBMCs. The receptors shown here come from a human donor in good health. The CDR3 runs from the conserved cysteine through the conserved F or W. D genes are given only for firm matches. Clone size is stated in some rows and not others, as once, few, many or a class when expanded.

j_call: TRBJ2-3; d_call: TRBD2; clone_size: -; v_call: TRBV3-1; cdr3_aa: CASSQGLAGGRYF; cdr3_nt: TGTGCCAGCAGCCAAGGACTAGCGGGAGGACGGTATTTT
j_call: TRBJ1-1; d_call: -; clone_size: -; v_call: TRBV6-1; cdr3_aa: CASSVTGRGLNTEAFF; cdr3_nt: TGTGCCAGCAGTGTCACCGGGAGAGGTTTGAACACTGAAGCTTTCTTT
j_call: TRBJ1-4; d_call: TRBD1; clone_size: -; v_call: TRBV6-1; cdr3_aa: CASSDPQGANEKLFF; cdr3_nt: TGTGCCAGCAGTGACCCCCAGGGGGCGAATGAAAAACTGTTTTTT
j_call: TRBJ2-3; d_call: TRBD2; clone_size: -; v_call: TRBV20-1; cdr3_aa: CSANLAGALTDTQYF; cdr3_nt: TGCAGTGCTAACCTAGCGGGAGCCCTCACAGATACGCAGTATTTT
j_call: TRBJ1-1; d_call: -; clone_size: -; v_call: TRBV20-1; cdr3_aa: CSASSNGGTEAFF; cdr3_nt: TGCAGTGCTAGTTCCAACGGGGGGACTGAAGCTTTCTTT
j_call: TRBJ1-1; d_call: -; clone_size: -; v_call: TRBV7-9; cdr3_aa: CASSLTGQAWSMNTEAFF; cdr3_nt: TGTGCCAGCAGCTTAACTGGGCAGGCTTGGTCCATGAACACTGAAGCTTTCTTT
j_call: TRBJ2-1; d_call: TRBD2; clone_size: -; v_call: TRBV11-2; cdr3_aa: CASSLAGRANEQFF; cdr3_nt: TGTGCCAGCAGCTTAGCCGGGAGGGCCAATGAGCAGTTCTTC
j_call: TRBJ2-7; d_call: -; clone_size: -; v_call: TRBV5-4; cdr3_aa: CASSLASFAYEQYF; cdr3_nt: TGTGCCAGCAGCTTGGCTAGCTTCGCCTACGAGCAGTACTTC
j_call: TRBJ2-5; d_call: TRBD2; clone_size: -; v_call: TRBV5-4; cdr3_aa: CASSLVGGETQYF; cdr3_nt: TGTGCCAGCAGCTTGGTGGGGGGGGAGACCCAGTACTTC
j_call: TRBJ2-5; d_call: -; clone_size: -; v_call: TRBV20-1; cdr3_aa: CSARERRGSQETQYF; cdr3_nt: TGCAGTGCTAGAGAAAGGCGGGGAAGCCAAGAGACCCAGTACTTC
j_call: TRBJ2-1; d_call: TRBD2; clone_size: -; v_call: TRBV5-6; cdr3_aa: CASSLWEGYNEQFF; cdr3_nt: TGTGCCAGCAGCTTGTGGGAGGGCTACAATGAGCAGTTCTTC
j_call: TRBJ2-5; d_call: -; clone_size: -; v_call: TRBV7-3; cdr3_aa: CASSSGLGTQYF; cdr3_nt: TGTGCCAGCAGTTCTGGGTTAGGGACCCAGTACTTC
j_call: TRBJ2-5; d_call: TRBD2; clone_size: -; v_call: TRBV9; cdr3_aa: CASSVLGLAGGQSFRQETQYF; cdr3_nt: TGTGCCAGCAGCGTATTAGGACTAGCGGGAGGTCAGTCATTCCGTCAAGAGACCCAGTACTTC
j_call: TRBJ1-1; d_call: TRBD1; clone_size: few; v_call: TRBV12-5; cdr3_aa: CASGNDRVTEAFF; cdr3_nt: TGTGCTAGTGGAAACGACAGGGTCACTGAAGCTTTCTTT
j_call: TRBJ2-5; d_call: TRBD2; clone_size: -; v_call: TRBV5-4; cdr3_aa: CASSLGLEKTQYF; cdr3_nt: TGTGCCAGCAGCCTCGGACTAGAGAAGACCCAGTACTTC
j_call: TRBJ2-7; d_call: TRBD2; clone_size: -; v_call: TRBV5-6; cdr3_aa: CASSLVGLAGGTREQYF; cdr3_nt: TGTGCCAGCAGCTTGGTTGGTCTAGCGGGAGGAACACGCGAGCAGTACTTC
j_call: TRBJ1-1; d_call: -; clone_size: -; v_call: TRBV6-6; cdr3_aa: CASSYSGRHPNTEAFF; cdr3_nt: TGTGCCAGCAGTTACTCGGGTAGGCACCCGAACACTGAAGCTTTCTTT
j_call: TRBJ1-1; d_call: -; clone_size: -; v_call: TRBV5-4; cdr3_aa: CASSLDGGRNTEAFF; cdr3_nt: TGTGCCAGCAGCTTGGACGGGGGGAGGAACACTGAAGCTTTCTTT
j_call: TRBJ2-3; d_call: -; clone_size: -; v_call: TRBV18; cdr3_aa: CASSSSFTDTQYF; cdr3_nt: TGTGCCAGCTCGTCCTCTTTCACAGATACGCAGTATTTT
j_call: TRBJ2-7; d_call: -; clone_size: -; v_call: TRBV2; cdr3_aa: CASNFGGEQYF; cdr3_nt: TGTGCCAGCAACTTCGGGGGCGAGCAGTACTTC
j_call: TRBJ1-1; d_call: -; clone_size: -; v_call: TRBV20-1; cdr3_aa: CSARDRGGTEAFF; cdr3_nt: TGCAGTGCTAGAGATCGGGGAGGAACTGAAGCTTTCTTT
j_call: TRBJ1-1; d_call: -; clone_size: -; v_call: TRBV25-1; cdr3_aa: CASRGLSNTEAFF; cdr3_nt: TGTGCCAGCAGGGGGCTATCGAACACTGAAGCTTTCTTT
j_call: TRBJ2-7; d_call: -; clone_size: -; v_call: TRBV29-1; cdr3_aa: CSVGDATEEQYF; cdr3_nt: TGCAGCGTCGGGGACGCCACGGAAGAGCAGTACTTC
j_call: TRBJ2-1; d_call: TRBD2; clone_size: once; v_call: TRBV20-1; cdr3_aa: CSLGTSGNNEQFF; cdr3_nt: TGCAGTCTCGGGACTAGCGGCAACAATGAGCAGTTCTTC
j_call: TRBJ2-6; d_call: -; clone_size: -; v_call: TRBV27; cdr3_aa: CASSPDGSGANVLTF; cdr3_nt: TGTGCCAGCAGTCCTGACGGGTCTGGGGCCAACGTCCTGACTTTC
j_call: TRBJ2-1; d_call: TRBD2; clone_size: -; v_call: TRBV9; cdr3_aa: CASSVGLAGKYNEQFF; cdr3_nt: TGTGCCAGCAGCGTAGGACTAGCGGGAAAATACAATGAGCAGTTCTTC
j_call: TRBJ2-7; d_call: -; clone_size: -; v_call: TRBV12-3/TRBV12-4; cdr3_aa: CASSPLTYEQYF; cdr3_nt: TGTGCCAGCAGTCCCCTTACCTACGAGCAGTACTTC
j_call: TRBJ2-5; d_call: -; clone_size: -; v_call: TRBV20-1; cdr3_aa: CSARGASARETQYF; cdr3_nt: TGCAGTGCTAGAGGAGCTAGCGCCAGGGAGACCCAGTACTTC
j_call: TRBJ2-1; d_call: TRBD2; clone_size: -; v_call: TRBV3-1; cdr3_aa: CASSQWGLDDNEQFF; cdr3_nt: TGTGCCAGCAGCCAGTGGGGACTAGATGACAATGAGCAGTTCTTC
j_call: TRBJ1-2; d_call: -; clone_size: -; v_call: TRBV3-1; cdr3_aa: CASSPALAGSYGYTF; cdr3_nt: TGTGCCAGCAGCCCCGCGCTCGCCGGATCTTATGGCTACACCTTC
j_call: TRBJ2-2; d_call: -; clone_size: -; v_call: TRBV6-5; cdr3_aa: CASMLNWTPTGELFF; cdr3_nt: TGTGCCAGCATGCTTAACTGGACGCCCACCGGGGAGCTGTTTTTT
j_call: TRBJ1-2; d_call: -; clone_size: -; v_call: TRBV5-4; cdr3_aa: CASSLVRTGLRSGYTF; cdr3_nt: TGTGCCAGCAGCTTGGTTAGAACAGGACTGCGGAGTGGCTACACCTTC
j_call: TRBJ1-1; d_call: -; clone_size: -; v_call: TRBV4-2; cdr3_aa: CASSQVAVGGLGMNTEAFF; cdr3_nt: TGTGCCAGCAGCCAAGTCGCGGTTGGGGGGCTCGGGATGAACACTGAAGCTTTCTTT